These 32 T cell receptor beta chains came from one sample sequenced in a study of T cell responses to AZD1222 COVID-19 vaccine. Assay used: immunoSEQ multiplex PCR; TCRdb lists only in-frame clones, some missing. The sample records 100,000 to 110,000 clones, around 87% being singletons. The material was peripheral blood, obtained on day 0 of MenACWY control vaccination. The receptor set was obtained from an adult in good health.

The J gene is TRBJ2-3, the V gene TRBV7-9, with 9 bases matching TRBD2. This CDR3 region has 15 residues. Unmatched junction bases numbered 5, after V lost 5 bases and J lost 2 bases. CDR1 is SEHNR, CDR2 FQNEAQ, per germline (reference sequence). CDR3 sequence reads: CASSAGLAVTDTQYF. CDR3 nucleotide sequence: TGTGCCAGCAGCGCGGGACTAGCAGTCACAGATACGCAGTATTTT.

The rearrangement links TRBV30 to TRBJ2-3, with 7 bases matching TRBD1. Germline CDR1 GTSNPN, CDR2 SVGIG (reference sequence). This CDR3 has 14 residues. Germline trimming cut 4 bases from V and 0 bases from J; bases unmatched to any gene: 4. The CDR3 sequence: CAWKTGRSTDTQYF. The DNA for the CDR3 is TGTGCCTGGAAGACAGGGCGAAGCACAGATACGCAGTATTTT.

V gene TRBV20-1 combines with J gene TRBJ1-2, with TRBD1 matching over 8 bases. Unmatched junction bases numbered 9, after V lost 8 bases and J lost 10 bases. CDR1 is DFQATT and CDR2 is SNEGSKA in the germline V gene (reference sequence). This CDR3 region has 11 residues. The CDR3 DNA sequence: TGCAGTACCCCGGACAGGGAGGACTACACCTTC. Amino acids: CSTPDREDYTF.

This clone occurred once. The V gene is TRBV14, the J gene TRBJ2-4, with TRBD2 as a possible D gene (6 bases). CDR3 length: 17 amino acids. Deletions cut 0 bases from V and 3 bases from J, with 15 bases between. Per germline, CDR1 SGHDN and CDR2 FVKESK. The CDR3 sequence is CASSQDLGTYGKNIQYF. CDR3 nucleotides: TGTGCCAGCAGCCAAGATCTAGGGACTTACGGCAAAAACATTCAGTACTTC.

The chain uses TRBV6-7 and TRBJ1-2; weak D call: TRBD1 (6 bases). TRBV6-7 is an open reading frame whose function is uncertain. The CDR3 contains 15 residues. V lost 6 bases, J lost 4 bases, and 18 bases lay in between. The CDR3 DNA reads TGTGCCAGCAGCCCCTTCCGGGGGCATGGCTATGGCTACACCTTC. Residues: CASSPFRGHGYGYTF.

CDR3 residues: CASSFQGAVTEAFF. For the CDR3, the DNA is TGTGCCAGCAGCTTTCAGGGGGCTGTGACTGAAGCTTTCTTT. The chain carries TRBV7-2 and TRBJ1-1; 8 nucleotides line up with TRBD1. The CDR3 sequence is 14 residues long. Germline CDR1 SGHTA, CDR2 FQGNSA. J was trimmed by 5 bases and V by 3 bases; bases with no gene match: 5.

The rearrangement links TRBV29-1 to TRBJ1-2; D call uncertain. The V and J ends lost 3 bases and 8 bases respectively, with 16 bases between them. The CDR3 runs to 13 residues. CDR1 is SQVTM and CDR2 is ANQGSEA in the germline V gene. The CDR3 region is CSVDPPYTKGYTF. The CDR3 DNA follows: TGCAGCGTTGATCCCCCCTACACTAAGGGCTACACCTTC.

This clone is a singleton in its sample. This chain connects TRBV3-1 (or the pseudogene TRBV3-2) to TRBJ2-1; D might be TRBD1 or TRBD2, each matching 5 bases. Trimming shortened V by 0 bases and J by 10 bases, and 10 bases separated the two germline ends. The CDR3 totals 13 residues. The germline V gene encodes CDR1 LGHDT and CDR2 YNNKEL (reference sequence). The CDR3, as DNA: TGTGCCAGCAGCCAAGATGGGGGAAACGAGCAGTTCTTC. It specifies CASSQDGGNEQFF.

V usage is TRBV6-2 or TRBV6-3 and J usage is TRBJ2-4; 8 bases are a match to TRBD2. Germline values: CDR1 MNHEY, CDR2 SVGEGT. The length of the CDR3 is 13 residues. The trim removed 4 bases at V and 9 bases at J, leaving 5 bases unmatched. The CDR3 protein is CASSWGTRGIQYF. CDR3 sequence (DNA): TGTGCCAGCAGTTGGGGGACTAGGGGCATTCAGTACTTC.

V usage is TRBV7-9 and J usage is TRBJ2-3, with 7 bases matching TRBD2. The J segment lost 6 bases and the V segment lost 7 bases, leaving 16 bases of the junction unmatched. Germline CDR1 reads SEHNR; CDR2 reads FQNEAQ (reference sequence). The CDR3 spans 16 residues. The CDR3 is CASISGGAGAADTQYF. CDR3 nucleotides: TGTGCCAGCATCTCGGGCGGGGCGGGAGCTGCTGATACGCAGTATTTT.

V gene TRBV28 combines with J gene TRBJ2-1; 11 nucleotides line up with TRBD2. Germline values: CDR1 MDHEN, CDR2 SYDVKM. J lost 15 bases, V lost 6 bases, and 7 bases had no gene match. The CDR3 is 12 amino acids. CDR3 bases: TGTGCCAGCAGGGAGGCCGGGACTAGCGGGTTCTTC. Amino acids: CASREAGTSGFF.

The rearrangement joins TRBV7-9 to TRBJ1-4; D unclear. There are 16 residues in the CDR3. The V gene's germline CDR1 is SEHNR and CDR2 FQNEAQ (reference sequence). Trimming took off 5 bases at V and 0 bases at J, with 13 bases between the two ends. CDR3 region: CASSRLGDTTNEKLFF. DNA of the CDR3: TGTGCCAGCAGCAGACTCGGAGACACAACTAATGAAAAACTGTTTTTT.

The J gene is TRBJ2-2, the V gene TRBV6-2 or TRBV6-3, with TRBD1 matching over 10 bases. This CDR3 region has 15 residues. The trim removed 2 bases at V and 10 bases at J, leaving 7 bases unmatched. CDR1 and CDR2 from the germline V gene are MNHEY and SVGEGT. This chain's CDR3 is CASSYDDRGLEELFF. CDR3 coding DNA: TGTGCCAGCAGTTACGATGACAGGGGGCTTGAGGAGCTGTTTTTT.

The chain has TRBV4-1 and TRBJ1-4; D gene unclear. Trimming took off 4 bases at V and 0 bases at J, with 12 bases between the two ends. This CDR3 is built from 16 residues. The germline gives CDR1 MGHRA, CDR2 YSYEKL. The chain's CDR3 is CASSPPSRTTNEKLFF. Written as DNA, the CDR3 is TGCGCCAGCAGCCCCCCTAGTAGAACAACTAATGAAAAACTGTTTTTT.

The CDR3 DNA is TGTGCCAGCAGCCAAGGATACAGGAGAGACTACGAGCAGTACTTC. This gives the protein CASSQGYRRDYEQYF. The V gene is TRBV3-1 (or the pseudogene TRBV3-2), the J gene TRBJ2-7; possible D gene TRBD1, 5 bases. The V end lost 1 base, the J end lost 3 bases, and 13 bases lay between the germline ends. The V gene's germline CDR1 is LGHDT and CDR2 YNNKEL (reference sequence). CDR3 length: 15 residues.

V and J are TRBV7-9 and TRBJ2-5; weak D call: TRBD1 (5 bases). The CDR3 consists of 16 residues. The V gene lost 5 bases and the J gene lost 3 bases, with 19 bases spanning the gap. Germline V gene lookup returns CDR1 SEHNR and CDR2 FQNEAQ (reference sequence). Here the CDR3 reads CASSPPGVLDKETQYF. The CDR3 DNA follows: TGTGCCAGCAGCCCTCCCGGTGTCTTGGACAAAGAGACCCAGTACTTC.

This chain links TRBV6-2 or TRBV6-3 with TRBJ1-5; D ambiguous. The CDR3 loop spans 11 amino acids. Germline V lookup: CDR1 MNHEY, CDR2 SVGEGT. Trimming took off 6 bases at V and 5 bases at J, with 5 bases between the two ends. CDR3 sequence (DNA): TGTGCCAGCAGCAACGATCAGCCCCAGCATTTT. This codes for CASSNDQPQHF.

The chain is built from TRBV4-1 and TRBJ1-3; D is ambiguous. Germline CDR1 reads MGHRA; CDR2 reads YSYEKL. This CDR3 region has 13 residues. Trimming took off 1 base at V and 4 bases at J, with 5 bases between the two ends. CDR3 sequence: CASSQGQGNTIYF. The CDR3 bases are TGCGCCAGCAGCCAAGGACAAGGAAACACCATATATTTT.

The chain is built from TRBV9 and TRBJ1-5; D is unresolved. Germline loops: CDR1 SGDLS, CDR2 YYNGEE. The CDR3 length is 13 residues. V lost 0 bases and J lost 2, with 3 bases in between. The CDR3 DNA is TGTGCCAGCAGCGTAGATGGCAATCAGCCCCAGCATTTT. Translation gives CASSVDGNQPQHF.

The table lists this clone with a count of one. The chain combines TRBV28 with TRBJ1-2, with TRBD1 as a possible D gene (6 bases). This CDR3 spans 12 amino acids. CDR1 and CDR2 from the germline V gene are MDHEN and SYDVKM. The V end lost 8 bases, the J end lost 2 bases, and 9 bases lay between the germline ends. As DNA, the CDR3 is TGTGCCAGCCAGGGGCCAAACTATGGCTACACCTTC. Amino acids: CASQGPNYGYTF.

The chain couples TRBV25-1 to TRBJ2-4; D ambiguous. V was cut by 1 base and J by 5 bases, with 9 bases left in between. The CDR3 has 14 residues. Germline V gene sequence: CDR1 MGHDK, CDR2 SYGVNS. The CDR3 sequence: CASSESNSQNIQYF. The CDR3 DNA follows: TGTGCCAGCAGTGAATCGAATAGCCAAAACATTCAGTACTTC.

This chain joins TRBV5-1 and TRBJ2-2; D could derive from TRBD1 or TRBD2 (5 bases each). This CDR3 has 15 amino acids. Trimming cost V 0 bases and J 5 bases, with 11 bases left between them. Germline CDR1 and CDR2: SGHRS and YFSETQ. CDR3 bases: TGCGCCAGCAGCTTGGCCGGGGCTTTTACCGGGGAGCTGTTTTTT. It encodes CASSLAGAFTGELFF.

This clone was seen a few times. The chain employs TRBV28 and TRBJ2-5, with 10 bases fitting TRBD2. The CDR3 spans 15 residues. After removal of 3 bases from V and 10 bases from J, the junction contained 11 bases not matched to a gene. Germline V CDR1 and CDR2: MDHEN, SYDVKM. The CDR3 region is CASSFLAGDQWGQYF. The DNA for the CDR3 is TGTGCCAGCAGTTTCCTAGCGGGGGACCAGTGGGGCCAGTACTTC.

The rearrangement links TRBV19 to TRBJ1-3; weak D call: TRBD1 (5 bases). Trimming pared 6 bases from V and 1 base from J, leaving 10 bases between. The CDR3 has 14 residues. Germline V gene lookup returns CDR1 LNHDA and CDR2 SQIVND (reference sequence). The CDR3 DNA reads as TGTGCCAGTAGAGAGCAGGGTTCTGGAAACACCATATATTTT. Translation gives CASREQGSGNTIYF.

V gene TRBV7-2 combines with J gene TRBJ1-2; 12 bases are a match to TRBD1. This CDR3 comprises 14 residues. V trimming: 3 bases; J trimming: 8 bases; junction bases outside the gene matches: 4. Germline CDR1 and CDR2: SGHTA and FQGNSA. In nucleotides, the CDR3 is TGTGCCAGCAGCTTGGGACAGGGGGCGCGCGGCTACACCTTC. It translates to CASSLGQGARGYTF.

This chain connects TRBV11-2 to TRBJ2-5; 7 nucleotides align to TRBD2. The CDR3 spans 13 residues. Unmatched junction bases numbered 1, after V lost 5 bases and J lost 1 base. CDR1 and CDR2 (germline): SGHAT, FQNNGV. In DNA form, the CDR3 reads TGTGCCAGCAGCGCGGGAGTCCAAGAGACCCAGTACTTC. Residues: CASSAGVQETQYF.

The chain uses TRBV25-1 and TRBJ2-1; no clear D. Germline V lookup: CDR1 MGHDK, CDR2 SYGVNS. The V gene lost 8 bases and the J gene lost 3 bases, with 8 bases spanning the gap. This CDR3 is 12 amino acids long. The CDR3 coding sequence is TGTGCCAGCTCGTACAGCTACAATGAGCAGTTCTTC. The encoded protein is CASSYSYNEQFF. Full variable domain (remainder filled in from reference TRBV25-1 and TRBJ2-1): EADIYQTPRYLVIGTGKKITLECSQTMGHDKMYWYQQDPGMELHLIHYSYGVNSTEKGDLSSESTVSRIRTEHFPLTLESARPSHTSQYLCASSYSYNEQFFGPGTRLTVL.

This clone was seen a few times. This same CDR3 is encoded by further DNA sequences in the sample. V gene TRBV10-3 combines with J gene TRBJ1-2; weak D call: TRBD1 (6 bases). The germline gives CDR1 ENHRY, CDR2 SYGVKD. V shed 6 bases and J shed 5 bases, with 10 bases lying between them. This CDR3 contains 12 residues. This CDR3 is CAIREGDYGYTF. In nucleotides, the CDR3 is TGTGCCATCAGAGAGGGGGATTATGGCTACACCTTC.

This clone was picked up a small number of times. The chain employs TRBV29-1 and TRBJ1-2, with a tentative D call TRBD1 (5 bases). Trimming cost V 7 bases and J 8 bases, with 26 bases left between them. The CDR3 runs 15 residues. Germline CDR1 SQVTM, CDR2 ANQGSEA. CDR3 in amino acids: CSALTDFRGFGGYTF. The CDR3 DNA follows: TGCAGCGCCCTAACCGATTTTAGGGGTTTTGGCGGCTACACCTTC.

This clone was picked up one time. The CDR3 protein is CASSLAGRQGAGGTEAFF. CDR3 nucleotides: TGTGCCAGCAGCTTGGCCGGTCGGCAGGGGGCAGGGGGCACTGAAGCTTTCTTT. V and J are TRBV5-5 and TRBJ1-1, with TRBD1 matching over 8 bases. The CDR3 sequence is 18 residues long. With V trimmed by 0 bases and J by 4 bases, 14 bases remained unmatched. Germline V CDR1 and CDR2: SGHKS, YYEKEE (reference sequence).

This chain joins TRBV5-6 and TRBJ1-4, with unresolved D. The CDR3 consists of 13 residues. Germline CDR1 and CDR2: SGHDT and YYEEEE. V shed 5 bases and J shed 4 bases, with 9 bases lying between them. The CDR3 DNA reads TGTGCCAGCAGGGGAAGAGGTAATGAAAAACTGTTTTTT. Translated: CASRGRGNEKLFF.

This clone was seen only once. This chain links TRBV30 with TRBJ2-1; 9 bases fit TRBD1. V was pared by 5 bases and J by 3 bases, with 5 bases of the junction left unmatched. Germline V gene data show CDR1 as GTSNPN and CDR2 as SVGIG (reference sequence). The CDR3 length is 14 residues. The CDR3 DNA reads TGTGCCTGGGGAACAGGGGGCATCTACAATGAGCAGTTCTTC. This sequence encodes CAWGTGGIYNEQFF.